The sequence of this TCR beta chain was determined in a study of cytomegalovirus exposure and HLA in healthy donors. Overall study findings and caveats: Rarity characterized most TCR sequences, yet some public TCRs appeared in many donors. Some TCR beta chains (about 180 of them) were listed as cytomegalovirus-associated. Earlier findings revealed that most TCR beta V segments proved productive either about 87% or about 30% of the time.

CDR1 and CDR2 from the germline V gene are SGDLS and YYNGEE. With 5 bases clipped from V and 7 bases from J, the junction kept 8 bases outside the gene matches. The CDR3 is 14 residues long. With respect to this clone: The antigen remains undetermined.

The PCR employed 60 Vbeta primers together with 13 Jbeta primers. Sequencing used immunoSEQ multiplex PCR; TCRdb keeps in-frame clones, though not all of them. This sample has 150,000 to 200,000 clones; 65% to 85% occur once, and the top ten carry 6.3%. The sequence was obtained from a male donor in good health and CMV-seropositive. This rearrangement joins TRBV9 to TRBJ2-3; TRBD1 aligns across 9 bases. Sequencing was performed on PBMCs. The chain's CDR3 is CASSPTGGTNTQYF. The CDR3 DNA follows: TGTGCCAGCAGTCCTACAGGGGGCACGAATACGCAGTATTTT.